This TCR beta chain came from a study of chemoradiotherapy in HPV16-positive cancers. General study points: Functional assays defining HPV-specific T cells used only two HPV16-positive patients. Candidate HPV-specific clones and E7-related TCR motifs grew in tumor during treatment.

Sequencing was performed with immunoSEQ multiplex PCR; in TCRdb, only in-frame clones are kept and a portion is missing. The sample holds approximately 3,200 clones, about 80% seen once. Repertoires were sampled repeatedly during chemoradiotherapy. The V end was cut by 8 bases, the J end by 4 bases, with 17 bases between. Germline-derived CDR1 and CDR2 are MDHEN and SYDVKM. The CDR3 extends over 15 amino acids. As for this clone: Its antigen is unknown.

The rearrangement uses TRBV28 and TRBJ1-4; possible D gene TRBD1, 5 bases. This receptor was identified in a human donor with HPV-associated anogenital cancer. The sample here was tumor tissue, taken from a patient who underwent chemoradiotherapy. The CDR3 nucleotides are TGTGCCAGCTACACCTCAGGGTTGGGTAATGAAAAACTGTTTTTT. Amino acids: CASYTSGLGNEKLFF. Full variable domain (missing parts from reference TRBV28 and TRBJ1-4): DVKVTQSSRYLVKRTGEKVFLECVQDMDHENMFWYRQDPGLGLRLIYFSYDVKMKEKGDIPEGYSVSREKKERFSLILESASTNQTSMYLCASYTSGLGNEKLFFGSGTQLSVL.